These 15 T cell receptor beta chains originate from one sample sequenced in a study of spatial heterogeneity in lung cancer. TCRdb processed the 5' RACE reads anew with MiXCR; each CDR3 protein has one entry. The sample carries tens of thousands of distinct CDR3 sequences, 15% to 25% recorded once. Time point defined: sample taken at primary tumor resection. Unsorted whole RNA samples from tumor, nontumor lung or frozen PBMC were sequenced. The starting material was PBMCs, obtained at surgery. The origin of the receptors is a male donor with early-stage non-small cell lung cancer.

For this clonotype: A much larger clone is a single base away; this may be a read error. Written as DNA, the CDR3 is TGTACCAGCAGCTCGGGGACTAGCGGAAAAGAGACCCAGTACTTC. It specifies CTSSSGTSGKETQYF. J is TRBJ2-5 and V is TRBV11-2; 11 bases are a match to TRBD2. Germline V gene data show CDR1 as SGHAT and CDR2 as FQNNGV. This CDR3 contains 15 residues.

The chain couples TRBV28 to TRBJ2-7; D is perhaps TRBD2 (6 bases). CDR1 MDHEN and CDR2 SYDVKM come from the germline V gene. Trimming removed 4 bases at V and 9 bases at J, with 13 bases between. This CDR3 is built from 12 residues. The CDR3 DNA reads as TGTGCCAGCAGTTCCGGGGTAGCGGTGCAGTACTTC. Protein: CASSSGVAVQYF.

This clonotype was picked up a small number of times. The chain recombines TRBV19 with TRBJ2-3, with a tentative D call TRBD2 (5 bases). Trimming took off 5 bases at V and 2 bases at J, with 14 bases between the two ends. Germline CDR1 is LNHDA and CDR2 is SQIVND (reference sequence). CDR3 length: 15 amino acids. Here the CDR3 reads CASSVPGDPTDTQYF. The CDR3, as DNA: TGTGCCAGTAGTGTACCCGGGGATCCCACAGATACGCAGTATTTT.

Concerning this clonotype: At one end, the junction sequence differs from germline, possibly due to a read error. The genes are TRBV7-2 and TRBJ1-6; perhaps TRBD1 as D (5 bases). Per germline, CDR1 SGHTA and CDR2 FQGNSA. The CDR3 covers 13 residues. The CDR3 loop is CVSSLVGTSPLHF. CDR3 nucleotides: TGTGTCAGCAGCTTAGTGGGGACCTCACCCCTCCACTTT.

The chain is built from TRBV7-2 and TRBJ2-5; 10 positions agree with TRBD2. The CDR3 has 19 amino acids. Trimming took 2 bases from V and 0 from J; bases not matched to a gene: 12. Germline CDR1 is SGHTA and CDR2 is FQGNSA. The CDR3 region has the DNA TGTGCCAGCAGCTTACTCGCAGGGAGGGGACTAGCGCACCAAGAGACCCAGTACTTC. Protein sequence: CASSLLAGRGLAHQETQYF.

The chain has TRBV28 and TRBJ2-7; 11 nucleotides line up with TRBD2. The CDR3 contains 17 residues. The V gene end was trimmed by 3 bases and the J gene end by 3 bases; junction bases not matched to a gene: 10. Germline V lookup: CDR1 MDHEN, CDR2 SYDVKM. The CDR3 loop is CASSFTVTSGADYEQYF. The DNA of the CDR3 is TGTGCCAGCAGTTTTACGGTGACTAGCGGGGCCGACTACGAGCAGTACTTC.

This clonotype was observed a few times. This chain uses TRBV5-1 with TRBJ2-7; possible D gene TRBD1, 5 bases. The CDR3 runs to 15 residues. Trimming left V 0 bases short and J 4 bases short, with 14 bases between. Germline V gives CDR1 SGHRS, CDR2 YFSETQ. The CDR3, as DNA: TGCGCCAGCAGCTTGGCCGGTGACAGATCTTACGAGCAGTACTTC. Its protein is CASSLAGDRSYEQYF.

This clonotype occurred a few times. The chain links TRBV20-1 to TRBJ2-4; 8 nucleotides match TRBD2. The ends lost 0 bases at V and 6 bases at J; junction bases unmatched: 7. The CDR3 is 15 residues long. Germline CDR1 reads DFQATT; CDR2 reads SNEGSKA (reference sequence). The CDR3 coding sequence is TGCAGTGCTAGAGACTCGGGACTAGGAAGAAACATTCAGTACTTC. This translates into CSARDSGLGRNIQYF.

This clonotype was detected a few times. The chain joins TRBV10-3 to TRBJ1-1; D might be TRBD1 (5 bases). Trimming left V 2 bases short and J 0 bases short, with 16 bases between. This CDR3 has 17 residues. Germline loops: CDR1 ENHRY, CDR2 SYGVKD. CDR3 protein: CAISEVSWGRLNTEAFF. CDR3 bases: TGTGCCATCAGTGAGGTCTCTTGGGGCAGGTTGAACACTGAAGCTTTCTTT.

The chain links TRBV2 to TRBJ2-1; possibly TRBD2 for D (6 bases). The V and J ends lost 2 bases and 2 bases respectively, with 10 bases between them. This CDR3 is built from 15 residues. Germline V lookup: CDR1 SNHLY, CDR2 FYNNEI. The CDR3 coding sequence is TGTGCCAGCAGTGAAAATGGGGGGACCTACAATGAGCAGTTCTTC. Encoded protein: CASSENGGTYNEQFF.

This clonotype was counted a few times. The genes are TRBV29-1 and TRBJ1-3, with 12 bases aligning to TRBD1. CDR3 size: 14 residues. The germline gives CDR1 SQVTM, CDR2 ANQGSEA. The trim removed 1 base at V and 7 bases at J, leaving 2 bases unmatched. The CDR3 protein is CSVEVGQGANTIYF. The DNA of the CDR3 is TGCAGCGTTGAAGTGGGACAGGGGGCCAACACCATATATTTT.

The sample holds a few counts of this clonotype. The CDR3 bases are TGTGCCAGCATGCGAGGGATCAGCACAGATACGCAGTATTTT. Translation gives CASMRGISTDTQYF. This chain links TRBV7-9 with TRBJ2-3; a possible D gene is TRBD2 (5 bases). The CDR3 is made up of 14 amino acids. Germline lookup yields CDR1 SEHNR and CDR2 FQNEAQ (reference sequence). Between the trimmed V and J ends, which lost 7 bases and 0 bases, there was a span of 11 bases. Full variable domain (rest looked up from reference TRBV7-9 and TRBJ2-3): DTGVSQNPRHKITKRGQNVTFRCDPISEHNRLYWYRQTLGQGPEFLTYFQNEAQLEKSRLLSDRFSAERPKGSFSTLEIQRTEQGDSAMYLCASMRGISTDTQYFGPGTRLTVL.

This clonotype was seen a few times. J is TRBJ1-2 and V is TRBV5-6; TRBD1 matches 7 bases. CDR3 length equals 16 residues. Germline CDR1 SGHDT, CDR2 YYEEEE. V lost 6 bases, J lost 2 bases, and 13 bases stayed unmatched. Written as DNA, the CDR3 is TGTGCCAGCACCATTGAGCGGCGACAGGGCAACTATGGCTACACCTTC. Translation gives CASTIERRQGNYGYTF.

This clonotype was counted a few times. The V call is TRBV12-3 or TRBV12-4, the J call TRBJ1-5; TRBD1 is a possible D gene (5 bases). V shed 1 base and J shed 9 bases, with 13 bases lying between them. CDR3 length equals 14 residues. The CDR3: CASSLGGHQRPQHF. For the CDR3, the DNA is TGTGCCAGCAGTTTAGGGGGCCATCAACGGCCCCAGCATTTT.

This clonotype was observed a few times. V and J are TRBV2 and TRBJ2-3; 8 bases map to TRBD2. The CDR3 extends over 15 amino acids. CDR1 and CDR2 from the germline V gene are SNHLY and FYNNEI. V shed 8 bases, J shed 1 base, and the junction held 8 bases outside the gene matches. The CDR3 DNA follows: TGTGCCAGCTCGCGCGGGGGGTCTGGCACAGATACGCAGTATTTT. It specifies CASSRGGSGTDTQYF.